A selection of T cell receptor beta chains follows, all from one sample in a study of T cell responses to AZD1222 COVID-19 vaccine. The table came from immunoSEQ multiplex PCR; TCRdb's copy has only in-frame clones and leaves some out. The sample yields approximately 110,000 clones, about 92% seen once. The specimen comprised peripheral blood, sampled on day 0 of AZD1222 vaccination. Receptor source: an adult in good health. Both conserved end residues are part of each CDR3. A D gene is named only where the DNA matches it firmly. Size is stated for part of the rows, as once, few or many counts, or as a class when the clone is expanded.

j_call | d_call | v_call | cdr3_length | clone_size | cdr3_nt | cdr3_aa
TRBJ1-4 | - | TRBV29-1 | 14 | - | TGCAGCGTTGGGGATTTTGGGACTAATGAAAAACTGTTTTTT | CSVGDFGTNEKLFF
TRBJ1-2 | TRBD1 | TRBV30 | 13 | - | TGTGCCTGGAGTTTAGACAGGGGCTATGGCTACACCTTC | CAWSLDRGYGYTF
TRBJ2-1 | TRBD2 | TRBV19 | 17 | few | TGTGCCAGTAGTACCGGGACTAGCGGGTACCTTGACAATGAGCAGTTCTTC | CASSTGTSGYLDNEQFF
TRBJ1-6 | - | TRBV4-3 | 17 | - | TGCGCCAGCAGCCAAGATCAGGGAGCAGGGAAGGGCTCACCCCTCCACTTT | CASSQDQGAGKGSPLHF
TRBJ1-2 | - | TRBV12-5 | 14 | - | TGTGCTAGTGGACTGAAGGGGAGCGACTATGGCTACACCTTC | CASGLKGSDYGYTF
TRBJ1-6 | - | TRBV28 | 14 | - | TGTGCCAGCAGTCAGACGGCGAACAATTCACCCCTCCACTTT | CASSQTANNSPLHF
TRBJ2-2 | - | TRBV3-1/TRBV3-2 | 21 | - | TGTGCCAGCAGCCAAGATTTAGGACTACTAAATTCAGGGGGTCTGGCCGGGGAGCTGTTTTTT | CASSQDLGLLNSGGLAGELFF
TRBJ1-5 | TRBD1 | TRBV11-2 | 15 | many | TGTGCCAGCAGCTTAGGACAGGGGGCTAATCAGCCCCAGCATTTT | CASSLGQGANQPQHF
TRBJ2-1 | TRBD2 | TRBV3-1/TRBV3-2 | 16 | - | TGTGCCAGCAGCCAATATAGCGGGATTATTTGGAATGAGCAGTTCTTC | CASSQYSGIIWNEQFF
TRBJ1-2 | - | TRBV6-2/TRBV6-3 | 13 | once | TGTGCCAGCAGCCTCCGGGGCTTCTATGGCTACACCTTC | CASSLRGFYGYTF
TRBJ1-2 | - | TRBV5-6 | 16 | - | TGTGCCAGCAGCGGGTATCCAGACCTAACGGTCTATGGCTACACCTTC | CASSGYPDLTVYGYTF
TRBJ2-1 | - | TRBV9 | 15 | - | TGTGCCAGCAGCGTAGCTGATAACAGCTACAATGAGCAGTTCTTC | CASSVADNSYNEQFF
TRBJ2-1 | - | TRBV12-5 | 11 | - | TGTGCTAGTGGTTTGTACGGTGAGCAGTTCTTC | CASGLYGEQFF
TRBJ2-7 | - | TRBV28 | 15 | - | TGTGCCAGCAGCCCGCAGGGTGGGAACTTCTACGAGCAGTACTTC | CASSPQGGNFYEQYF
TRBJ1-6 | TRBD1 | TRBV30 | 13 | - | TGTGCCGGCGACAGGGGCGAGAATTCACCCCTCCACTTT | CAGDRGENSPLHF
TRBJ1-2 | TRBD1 | TRBV19 | 15 | - | TGTGCCAGTAAACGGACAGGGTCTTATAACTATGGCTACACCTTC | CASKRTGSYNYGYTF
TRBJ2-6 | - | TRBV18 | 13 | - | TGTGCCAGCTCACCAGGGGTCCTCAACGTCCTGACTTTC | CASSPGVLNVLTF
TRBJ2-1 | - | TRBV27 | 12 | - | TGTGCCAGCAGTTGGCTGGGGAATGAGCAGTTCTTC | CASSWLGNEQFF
TRBJ1-3 | TRBD1 | TRBV28 | 16 | - | TGTGCCAGCAGTTTAGTTTCAGGGGGAATAGGAAACACCATATATTTT | CASSLVSGGIGNTIYF
TRBJ2-2 | TRBD2 | TRBV11-2 | 16 | - | TGTGCCAGCAGCTCCACAGCGGGAGGAGGGGCCGGGGAGCTGTTTTTT | CASSSTAGGGAGELFF
TRBJ1-5 | - | TRBV19 | 16 | - | TGTGCCAGTAGTATAGAAATGATTTATAGCAATCAGCCCCAGCATTTT | CASSIEMIYSNQPQHF
TRBJ1-3 | - | TRBV6-6 | 16 | - | TGTGCCAGCAGTTACTCGCGAGGGGACGGTGGAAACACCATATATTTT | CASSYSRGDGGNTIYF
TRBJ2-1 | - | TRBV19 | 14 | - | TGTGCCAGTAGTCAGGAGCCGCTCTCCAATGAGCAGTTCTTC | CASSQEPLSNEQFF
TRBJ2-1 | - | TRBV6-5 | 13 | - | TGTGCCAGCAGGGGACAAGGACCGTTGAAGCAGTTCTTC | CASRGQGPLKQFF
TRBJ1-4 | - | TRBV7-2 | 14 | - | TGTGCCAGCAGCTTAAGACAGTCTAATGAAAAACTGTTTTTT | CASSLRQSNEKLFF
TRBJ2-5 | - | TRBV5-1 | 14 | - | TGCGCCAGCAGCTTGGGACCAAACCAAGAGACCCAGTACTTC | CASSLGPNQETQYF
TRBJ1-4 | - | TRBV9 | 16 | - | TGTGCCAGCAGCGTAGGTCGTGACAGGCAAAATGAAAAACTGTTTTTT | CASSVGRDRQNEKLFF
TRBJ1-1 | - | TRBV6-5 | 15 | once | TGTGCCAGCAGTTACAGGGGACTCATGAACACTGAAGCTTTCTTT | CASSYRGLMNTEAFF
TRBJ2-1 | - | TRBV27 | 15 | - | TGTGCCAGCAGTTGGGTCGGGGTCGCCTACAATGAGCAGTTCTTC | CASSWVGVAYNEQFF
TRBJ1-2 | - | TRBV2 | 13 | - | TGTGCCAGCACTTTTTACAAAAAGGCTGGCTACACCTTC | CASTFYKKAGYTF
TRBJ2-7 | TRBD1 | TRBV27 | 13 | once | TGTGCCAGCAGTTTTAACAGGGGCCACGAGCAGTACTTC | CASSFNRGHEQYF
TRBJ1-6 | - | TRBV6-5 | 16 | few | TGTGCCAGCAGTTACTCGTATCAGGGAGAGAATTCACCCCTCCACTTT | CASSYSYQGENSPLHF
TRBJ2-1 | TRBD2 | TRBV13 | 16 | - | TGTGCCAGCAGCGGACAGGGACTAGCGGGAGGGAATGAGCAGTTCTTC | CASSGQGLAGGNEQFF
TRBJ2-2 | - | TRBV19 | 17 | - | TGTGCCAGTAGTATAGGCCCCGGGGGCAGGGTGCCCGGGGAGCTGTTTTTT | CASSIGPGGRVPGELFF
TRBJ2-3 | TRBD2 | TRBV7-9 | 19 | - | TGTGCCAGCAGCAGCCCTCCCGCTATAGCGGGATTGGCAACAGATACGCAGTATTTT | CASSSPPAIAGLATDTQYF
TRBJ1-1 | - | TRBV14 | 11 | - | TGTGCCAGCAGCAAAGCAGGTCCAGCTTTCTTT | CASSKAGPAFF
TRBJ2-3 | TRBD2 | TRBV5-1 | 17 | once | TGCGCCAGCAGCTTGGCCGAGACGGGAGGGCCGACAGATACGCAGTATTTT | CASSLAETGGPTDTQYF
TRBJ1-1 | - | TRBV19 | 14 | few | TGTGCCAGTAGCCGGGGGAGAGCAGACACTGAAGCTTTCTTT | CASSRGRADTEAFF
TRBJ1-2 | - | TRBV24-1 | 14 | - | TGTGCCACCAGCTCCAGGGATTTAAACTATGGCTACACCTTC | CATSSRDLNYGYTF
TRBJ1-3 | TRBD1 | TRBV7-2 | 17 | once | TGTGCCAGCAGCTTAGCTAAGGGGGCAGTCACTGGAAACACCATATATTTT | CASSLAKGAVTGNTIYF
TRBJ1-2 | - | TRBV28 | 11 | - | TGTGCCAGCAGTTCACGGGGAAAGGGGACCTTC | CASSSRGKGTF
TRBJ2-3 | - | TRBV6-1 | 14 | - | TGTGCCAGCAGTGAAAGGGGGGGGTCAGATACGCAGTATTTT | CASSERGGSDTQYF
TRBJ2-5 | TRBD2 | TRBV4-1 | 16 | - | TGCGCCAGCAGCCAGGACGGGACTAGCGGAGCGAGGGCCCAGTACTTC | CASSQDGTSGARAQYF
TRBJ2-3 | - | TRBV19 | 15 | once | TGTGCCAGTACAGGAAGTAGCGCCCAGAGGGGGACGCAGTATTTT | CASTGSSAQRGTQYF
TRBJ1-1 | - | TRBV6-5 | 14 | - | TGTGCCAGCAGTTACGCAGGGGAGTTCACTGAAGCTTTCTTT | CASSYAGEFTEAFF
TRBJ1-2 | - | TRBV28 | 16 | - | TGTGCCAGCAGTTTAGCGTCAGGGGTGAAGGGCTATGGCTACACCTTC | CASSLASGVKGYGYTF
TRBJ2-1 | - | TRBV5-4 | 16 | few | TGTGCCAGCAGCTTTGGTGGGGGGGCCCTTTACAATGAGCAGTTCTTC | CASSFGGGALYNEQFF
TRBJ1-5 | - | TRBV11-2 | 15 | - | TGTGCCAGCAGCTTATCGGGCAGTTTCAATCAGCCCCAGCATTTT | CASSLSGSFNQPQHF
TRBJ1-1 | TRBD1 | TRBV28 | 15 | - | TGTGCCAGCAGTTCCTTGACAGGGTTGGGCACTGAAGCTTTCTTT | CASSSLTGLGTEAFF
TRBJ2-1 | - | TRBV6-2/TRBV6-3 | 12 | once | TGTGCCAGCAGTGAGGGATACAATGAGCAGTTCTTC | CASSEGYNEQFF